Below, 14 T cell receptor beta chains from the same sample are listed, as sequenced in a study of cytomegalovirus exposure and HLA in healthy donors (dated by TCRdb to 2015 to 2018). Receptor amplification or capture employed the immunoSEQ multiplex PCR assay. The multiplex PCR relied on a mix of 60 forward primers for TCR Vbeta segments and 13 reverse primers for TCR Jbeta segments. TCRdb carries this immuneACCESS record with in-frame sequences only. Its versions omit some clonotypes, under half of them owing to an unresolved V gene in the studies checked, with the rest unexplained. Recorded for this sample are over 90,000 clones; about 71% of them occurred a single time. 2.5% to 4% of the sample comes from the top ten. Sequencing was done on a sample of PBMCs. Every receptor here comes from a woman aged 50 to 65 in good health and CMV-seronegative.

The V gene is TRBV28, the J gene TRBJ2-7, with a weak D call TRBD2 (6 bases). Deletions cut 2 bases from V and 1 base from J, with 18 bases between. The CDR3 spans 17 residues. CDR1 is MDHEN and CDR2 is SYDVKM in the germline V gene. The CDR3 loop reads CASSLAAAGTLSYEQYF. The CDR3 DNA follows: TGTGCCAGCAGTTTAGCCGCCGCCGGGACTTTATCCTACGAGCAGTACTTC.

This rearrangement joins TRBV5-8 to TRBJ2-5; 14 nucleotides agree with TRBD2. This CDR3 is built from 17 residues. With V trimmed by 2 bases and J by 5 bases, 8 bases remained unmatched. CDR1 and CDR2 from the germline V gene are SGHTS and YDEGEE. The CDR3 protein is CASSFGLAGGDWETQYF. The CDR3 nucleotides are TGTGCCAGCAGCTTCGGACTAGCGGGAGGTGATTGGGAGACCCAGTACTTC. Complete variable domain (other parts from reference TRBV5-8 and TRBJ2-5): EAGVTQSPTHLIKTRGQQATLRCSPISGHTSVYWYQQALGLGLQFLLWYDEGEERNRGNFPPRFSGRQFPNYSSELNVNALELEDSALYLCASSFGLAGGDWETQYFGPGTRLLVL.

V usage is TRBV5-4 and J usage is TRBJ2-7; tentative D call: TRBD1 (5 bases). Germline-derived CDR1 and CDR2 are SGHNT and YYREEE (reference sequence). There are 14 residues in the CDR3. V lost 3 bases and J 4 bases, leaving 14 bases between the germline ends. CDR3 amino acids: CASSWGSRHYEQYF. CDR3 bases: TGTGCCAGCAGCTGGGGCAGCAGGCATTACGAGCAGTACTTC.

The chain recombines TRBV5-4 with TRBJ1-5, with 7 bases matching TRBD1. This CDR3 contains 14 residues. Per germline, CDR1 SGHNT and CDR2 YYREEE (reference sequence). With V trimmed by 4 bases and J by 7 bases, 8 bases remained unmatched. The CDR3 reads CASSQDRDGQPQHF. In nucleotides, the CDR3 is TGTGCCAGCAGCCAAGACAGGGACGGGCAGCCCCAGCATTTT.

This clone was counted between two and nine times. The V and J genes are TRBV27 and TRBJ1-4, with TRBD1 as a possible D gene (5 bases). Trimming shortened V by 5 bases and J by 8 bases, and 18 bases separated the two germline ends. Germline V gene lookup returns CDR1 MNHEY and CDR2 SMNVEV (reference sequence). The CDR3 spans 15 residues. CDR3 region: CASSLTSGAGEKLFF. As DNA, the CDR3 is TGTGCCAGCAGTCTGACGTCTGGGGCAGGGGAAAAACTGTTTTTT.

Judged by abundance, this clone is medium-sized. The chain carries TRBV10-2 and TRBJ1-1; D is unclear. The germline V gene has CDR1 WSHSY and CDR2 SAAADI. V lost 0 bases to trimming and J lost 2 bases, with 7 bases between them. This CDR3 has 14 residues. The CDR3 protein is CASSESYRNTEAFF. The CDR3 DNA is TGCGCCAGCAGTGAGTCCTACAGAAACACTGAAGCTTTCTTT.

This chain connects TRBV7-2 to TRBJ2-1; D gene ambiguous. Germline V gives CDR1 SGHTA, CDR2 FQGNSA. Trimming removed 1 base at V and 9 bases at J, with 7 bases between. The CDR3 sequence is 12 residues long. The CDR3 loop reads CASSLEVAEQFF. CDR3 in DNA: TGTGCCAGCAGCTTAGAGGTAGCTGAGCAGTTCTTC.

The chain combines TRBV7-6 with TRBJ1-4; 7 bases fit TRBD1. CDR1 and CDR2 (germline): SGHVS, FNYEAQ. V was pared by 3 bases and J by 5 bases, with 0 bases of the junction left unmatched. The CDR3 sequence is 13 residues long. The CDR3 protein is CASSLDRNEKLFF. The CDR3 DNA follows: TGTGCCAGCAGCTTGGACAGGAATGAAAAACTGTTTTTT.

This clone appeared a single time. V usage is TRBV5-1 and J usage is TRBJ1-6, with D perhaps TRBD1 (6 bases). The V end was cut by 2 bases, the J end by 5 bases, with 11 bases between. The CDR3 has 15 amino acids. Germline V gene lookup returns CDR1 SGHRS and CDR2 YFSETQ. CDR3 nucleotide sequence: TGCGCCAGCAGCTTAACAGGGACGGATAATTCACCCCTCCACTTT. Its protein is CASSLTGTDNSPLHF.

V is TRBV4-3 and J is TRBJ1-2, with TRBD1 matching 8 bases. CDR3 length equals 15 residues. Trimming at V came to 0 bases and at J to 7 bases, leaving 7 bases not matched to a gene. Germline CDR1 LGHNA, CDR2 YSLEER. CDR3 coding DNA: TGCGCCAGCAGCCAAGATCTCGTGACAGGGGTTGGCTACACCTTC. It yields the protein CASSQDLVTGVGYTF.

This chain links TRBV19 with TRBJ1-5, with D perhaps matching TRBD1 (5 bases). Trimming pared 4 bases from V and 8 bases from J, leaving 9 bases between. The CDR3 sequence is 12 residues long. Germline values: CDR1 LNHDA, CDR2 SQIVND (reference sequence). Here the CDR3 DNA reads TGTGCCAGTAGTAAGGAGACAGAGCCCCAGCATTTT. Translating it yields CASSKETEPQHF.

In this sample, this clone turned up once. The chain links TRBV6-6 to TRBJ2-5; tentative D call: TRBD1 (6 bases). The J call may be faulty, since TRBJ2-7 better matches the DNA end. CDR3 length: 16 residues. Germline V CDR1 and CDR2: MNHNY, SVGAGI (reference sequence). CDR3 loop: CASSYKPGQNAYEQYF. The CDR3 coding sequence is TGTGCCAGCAGTTACAAGCCCGGACAGAACGCCTACGAGCAGTACTTC.

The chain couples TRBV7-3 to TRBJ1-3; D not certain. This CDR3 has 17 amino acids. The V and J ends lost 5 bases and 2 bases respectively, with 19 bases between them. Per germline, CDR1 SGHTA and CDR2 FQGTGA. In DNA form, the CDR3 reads TGTGCCAGCAGCCCGTCCCCCGCGGGCTGGCCTGGAAACACCATATATTTT. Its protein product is CASSPSPAGWPGNTIYF. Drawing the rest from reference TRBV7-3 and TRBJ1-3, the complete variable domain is GAGVSQTPSNKVTEKGKYVELRCDPISGHTALYWYRQSLGQGPEFLIYFQGTGAADDSGLPNDRFFAVRPEGSVSTLKIQRTERGDSAVYLCASSPSPAGWPGNTIYFGEGSWLTVV.

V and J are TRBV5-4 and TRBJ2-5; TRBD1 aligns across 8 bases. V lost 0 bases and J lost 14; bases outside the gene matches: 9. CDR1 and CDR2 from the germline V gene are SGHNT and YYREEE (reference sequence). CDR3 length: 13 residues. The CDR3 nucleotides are TGTGCCAGCAGCTTGGATCTTTTGGGACAGGTTTACTTC. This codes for CASSLDLLGQVYF.